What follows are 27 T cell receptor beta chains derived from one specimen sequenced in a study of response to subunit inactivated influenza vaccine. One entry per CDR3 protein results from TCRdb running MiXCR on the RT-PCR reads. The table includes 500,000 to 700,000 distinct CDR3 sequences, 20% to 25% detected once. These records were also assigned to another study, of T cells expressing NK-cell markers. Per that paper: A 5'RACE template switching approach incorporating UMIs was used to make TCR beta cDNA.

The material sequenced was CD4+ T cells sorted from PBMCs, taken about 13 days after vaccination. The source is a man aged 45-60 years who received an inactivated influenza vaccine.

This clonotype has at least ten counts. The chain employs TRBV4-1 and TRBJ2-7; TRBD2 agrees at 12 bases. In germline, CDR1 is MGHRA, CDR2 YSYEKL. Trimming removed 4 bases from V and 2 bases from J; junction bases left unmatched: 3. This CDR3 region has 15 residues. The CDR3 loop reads CASSRTSGKTYEQYF. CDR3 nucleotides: TGCGCCAGCAGCCGGACTAGCGGGAAGACCTACGAGCAGTACTTC.

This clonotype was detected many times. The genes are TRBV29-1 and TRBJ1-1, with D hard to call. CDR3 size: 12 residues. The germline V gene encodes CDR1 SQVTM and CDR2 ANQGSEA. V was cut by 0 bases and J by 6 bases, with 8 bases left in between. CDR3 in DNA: TGCAGCGTTGAAGATAGGAGGGCTGAAGCTTTCTTT. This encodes CSVEDRRAEAFF. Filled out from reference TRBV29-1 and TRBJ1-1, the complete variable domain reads SAVISQKPSRDICQRGTSLTIQCQVDSQVTMMFWYRQQPGQSLTLIATANQGSEATYESGFVIDKFPISRPNLTFSTLTVSNMSPEDSSIYLCSVEDRRAEAFFGQGTRLTVV.

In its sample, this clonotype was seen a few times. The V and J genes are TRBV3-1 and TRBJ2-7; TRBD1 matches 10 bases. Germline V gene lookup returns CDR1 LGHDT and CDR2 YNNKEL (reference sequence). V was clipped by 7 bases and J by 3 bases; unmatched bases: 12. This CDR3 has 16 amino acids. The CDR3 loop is CASTNLRTGGNYEQYF. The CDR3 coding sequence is TGTGCCAGCACCAATCTTAGGACAGGGGGGAACTACGAGCAGTACTTC.

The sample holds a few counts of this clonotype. The CDR3 loop is CASSQGVAGFQETQYF. The CDR3 DNA sequence: TGCGCCAGCAGCCAAGGGGTAGCGGGTTTCCAAGAGACCCAGTACTTC. The chain recombines TRBV4-1 with TRBJ2-5, with TRBD2 matching 7 bases. With 1 base clipped from V and 1 base from J, the junction kept 6 bases outside the gene matches. The CDR3 runs 16 residues. CDR1 is MGHRA, CDR2 YSYEKL, per germline.

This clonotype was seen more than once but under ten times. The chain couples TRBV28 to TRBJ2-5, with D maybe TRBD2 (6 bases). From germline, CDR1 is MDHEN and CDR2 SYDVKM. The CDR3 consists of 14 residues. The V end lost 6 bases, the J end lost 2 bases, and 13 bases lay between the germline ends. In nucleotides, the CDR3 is TGTGCCAGCAGGGGCGGGGTTAGGCAAGAGACCCAGTACTTC. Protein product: CASRGGVRQETQYF.

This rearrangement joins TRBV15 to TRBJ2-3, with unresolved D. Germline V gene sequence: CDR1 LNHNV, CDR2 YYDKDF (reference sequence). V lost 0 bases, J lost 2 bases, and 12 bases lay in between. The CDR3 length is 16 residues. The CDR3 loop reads CATSRDPGRTTDTQYF. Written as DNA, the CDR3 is TGTGCCACCAGCAGAGATCCCGGCCGGACCACAGATACGCAGTATTTT.

In DNA, the CDR3 is TGTGCTAGTGGTTCTGGACAGATGAACACAGATACGCAGTATTTT. Translating it yields CASGSGQMNTDTQYF. This chain connects TRBV12-5 to TRBJ2-3; tentative D call: TRBD1 (6 bases). This CDR3 spans 15 amino acids. Germline V gene sequence: CDR1 LGHNT, CDR2 FRNRAP. The V end lost 4 bases, the J end lost 2 bases, and 13 bases lay between the germline ends.

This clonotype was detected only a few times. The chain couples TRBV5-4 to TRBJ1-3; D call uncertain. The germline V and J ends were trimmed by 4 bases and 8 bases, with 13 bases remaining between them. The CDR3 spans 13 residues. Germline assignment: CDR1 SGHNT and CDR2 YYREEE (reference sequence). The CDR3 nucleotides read TGTGCCAGCAGCCAAGACCAGACGGACACCATATATTTT. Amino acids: CASSQDQTDTIYF. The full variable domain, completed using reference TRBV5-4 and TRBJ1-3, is ETGVTQSPTHLIKTRGQQVTLRCSSQSGHNTVSWYQQALGQGPQFIFQYYREEENGRGNFPPRFSGLQFPNYSSELNVNALELDDSALYLCASSQDQTDTIYFGEGSWLTVV.

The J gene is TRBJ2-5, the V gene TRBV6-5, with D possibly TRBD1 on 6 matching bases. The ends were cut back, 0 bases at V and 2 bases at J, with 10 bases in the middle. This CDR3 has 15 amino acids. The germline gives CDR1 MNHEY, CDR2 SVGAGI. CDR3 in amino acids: CASSYSLGTQETQYF. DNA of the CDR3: TGTGCCAGCAGTTACTCGCTCGGGACACAAGAGACCCAGTACTTC.

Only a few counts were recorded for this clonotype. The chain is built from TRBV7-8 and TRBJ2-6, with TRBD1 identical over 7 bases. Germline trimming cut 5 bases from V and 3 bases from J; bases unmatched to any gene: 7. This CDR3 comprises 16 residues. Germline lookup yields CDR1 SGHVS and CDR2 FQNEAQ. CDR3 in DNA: TGTGCCAGCAGCGACGACAGGGTCGGTGGGGCCAACGTCCTGACTTTC. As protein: CASSDDRVGGANVLTF.

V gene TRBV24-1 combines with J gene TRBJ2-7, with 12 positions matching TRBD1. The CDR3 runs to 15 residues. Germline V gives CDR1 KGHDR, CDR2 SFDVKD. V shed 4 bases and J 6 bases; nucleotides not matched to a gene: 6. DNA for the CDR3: TGTGCCACCAGTGACTCCGGGACAGGGGGCTTCGAGCAGTACTTC. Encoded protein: CATSDSGTGGFEQYF.

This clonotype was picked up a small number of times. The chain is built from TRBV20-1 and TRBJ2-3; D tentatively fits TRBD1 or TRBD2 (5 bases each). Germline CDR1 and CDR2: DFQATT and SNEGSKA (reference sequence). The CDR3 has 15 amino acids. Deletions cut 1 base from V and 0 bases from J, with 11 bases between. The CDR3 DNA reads TGCAGTGCTAGAGGCTGGGGGTCTAGCACAGATACGCAGTATTTT. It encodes CSARGWGSSTDTQYF.

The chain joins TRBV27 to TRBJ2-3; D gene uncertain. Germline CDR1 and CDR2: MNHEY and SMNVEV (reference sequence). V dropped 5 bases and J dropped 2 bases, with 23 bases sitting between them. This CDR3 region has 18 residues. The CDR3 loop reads CASSPRAFLPENTDTQYF. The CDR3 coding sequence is TGTGCCAGCAGTCCCCGCGCCTTTCTACCGGAAAACACAGATACGCAGTATTTT.

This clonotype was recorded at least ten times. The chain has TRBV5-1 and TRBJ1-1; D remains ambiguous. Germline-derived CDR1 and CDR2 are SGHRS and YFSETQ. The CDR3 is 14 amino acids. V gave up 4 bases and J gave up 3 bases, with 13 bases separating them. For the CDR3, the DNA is TGCGCCAGCAGCCAAAACCCCACGGACACTGAAGCTTTCTTT. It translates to CASSQNPTDTEAFF.

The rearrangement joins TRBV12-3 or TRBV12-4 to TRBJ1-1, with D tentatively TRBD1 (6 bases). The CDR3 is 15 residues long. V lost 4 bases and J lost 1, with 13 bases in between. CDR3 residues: CASSSPGTPNTEAFF. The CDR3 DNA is TGTGCCAGCAGTTCCCCCGGGACACCGAACACTGAAGCTTTCTTT.

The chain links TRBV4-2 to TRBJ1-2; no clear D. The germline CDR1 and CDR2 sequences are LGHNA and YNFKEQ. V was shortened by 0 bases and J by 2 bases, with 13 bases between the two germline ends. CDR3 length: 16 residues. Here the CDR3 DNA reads TGTGCCAGCAGCCAAGACGAGGGATCAAAAAACTATGGCTACACCTTC. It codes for CASSQDEGSKNYGYTF.

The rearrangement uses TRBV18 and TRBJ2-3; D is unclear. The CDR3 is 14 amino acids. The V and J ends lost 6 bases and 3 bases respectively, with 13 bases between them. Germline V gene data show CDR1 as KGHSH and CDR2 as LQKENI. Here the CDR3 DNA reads TGTGCCAGCTCCCATCTCCCGAAGACAGATACGCAGTATTTT. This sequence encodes CASSHLPKTDTQYF. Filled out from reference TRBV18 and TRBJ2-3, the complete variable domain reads NAGVMQNPRHLVRRRGQEARLRCSPMKGHSHVYWYRQLPEEGLKFMVYLQKENIIDESGMPKERFSAEFPKEGPSILRIQQVVRGDSAAYFCASSHLPKTDTQYFGPGTRLTVL.

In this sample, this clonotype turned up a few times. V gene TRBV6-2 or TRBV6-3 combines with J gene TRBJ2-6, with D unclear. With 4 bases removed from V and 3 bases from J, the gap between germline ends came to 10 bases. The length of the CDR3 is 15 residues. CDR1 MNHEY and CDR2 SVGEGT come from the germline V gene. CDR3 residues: CASSFEGRGANVLTF. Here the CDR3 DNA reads TGTGCCAGCAGTTTCGAAGGGCGTGGGGCCAACGTCCTGACTTTC.

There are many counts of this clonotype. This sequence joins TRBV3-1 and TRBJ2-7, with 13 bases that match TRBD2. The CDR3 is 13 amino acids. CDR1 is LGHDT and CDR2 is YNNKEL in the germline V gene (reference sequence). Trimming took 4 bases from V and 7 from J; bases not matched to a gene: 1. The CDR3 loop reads CASSLGLAGEQYF. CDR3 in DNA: TGTGCCAGCAGCCTGGGACTAGCGGGGGAGCAGTACTTC.

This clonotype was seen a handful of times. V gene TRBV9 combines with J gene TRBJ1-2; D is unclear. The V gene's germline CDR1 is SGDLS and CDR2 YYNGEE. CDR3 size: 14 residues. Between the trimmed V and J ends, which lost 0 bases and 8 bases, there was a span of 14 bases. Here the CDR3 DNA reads TGTGCCAGCAGCGTAGGCCCGGGAGGCCCCGGCTACACCTTC. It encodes CASSVGPGGPGYTF.

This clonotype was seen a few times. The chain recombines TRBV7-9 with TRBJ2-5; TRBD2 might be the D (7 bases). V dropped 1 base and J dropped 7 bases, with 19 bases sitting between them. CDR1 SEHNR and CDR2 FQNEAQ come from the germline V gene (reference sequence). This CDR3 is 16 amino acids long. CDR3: CASSLEGGGAGWTQYF. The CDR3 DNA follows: TGTGCCAGCAGCTTAGAAGGTGGGGGGGCAGGATGGACCCAGTACTTC.

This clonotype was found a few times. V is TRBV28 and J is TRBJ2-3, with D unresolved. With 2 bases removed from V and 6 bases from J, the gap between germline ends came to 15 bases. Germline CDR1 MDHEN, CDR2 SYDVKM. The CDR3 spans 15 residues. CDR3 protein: CASSLGVGMADTQYF. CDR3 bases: TGTGCCAGCAGTTTAGGGGTGGGGATGGCGGATACGCAGTATTTT.

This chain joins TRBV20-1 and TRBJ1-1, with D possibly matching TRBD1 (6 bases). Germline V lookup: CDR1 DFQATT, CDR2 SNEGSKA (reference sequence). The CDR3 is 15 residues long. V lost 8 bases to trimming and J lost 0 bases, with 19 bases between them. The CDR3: CSSKGEGALNTEAFF. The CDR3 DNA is TGCAGTTCGAAGGGGGAAGGTGCCCTGAACACTGAAGCTTTCTTT.

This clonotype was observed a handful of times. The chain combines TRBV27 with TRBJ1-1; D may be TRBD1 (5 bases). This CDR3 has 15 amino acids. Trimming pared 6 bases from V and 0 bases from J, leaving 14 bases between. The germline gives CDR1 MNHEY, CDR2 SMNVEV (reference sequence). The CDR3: CASSESGRLNTEAFF. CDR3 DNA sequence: TGTGCCAGCAGCGAATCGGGACGCCTGAACACTGAAGCTTTCTTT.

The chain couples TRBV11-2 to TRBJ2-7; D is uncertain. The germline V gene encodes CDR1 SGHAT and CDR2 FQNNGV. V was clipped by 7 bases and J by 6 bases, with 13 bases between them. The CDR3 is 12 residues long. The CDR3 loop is CASTHLGGEQYF. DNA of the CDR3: TGTGCCAGCACCCATCTGGGTGGCGAGCAGTACTTC.

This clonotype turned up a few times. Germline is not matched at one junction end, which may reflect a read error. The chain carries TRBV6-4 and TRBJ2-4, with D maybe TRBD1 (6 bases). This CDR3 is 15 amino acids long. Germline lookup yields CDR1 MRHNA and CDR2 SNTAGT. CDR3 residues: CARSDISGQKNIQYF. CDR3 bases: TGTGCCAGAAGTGACATATCCGGACAGAAAAACATTCAGTACTTC.

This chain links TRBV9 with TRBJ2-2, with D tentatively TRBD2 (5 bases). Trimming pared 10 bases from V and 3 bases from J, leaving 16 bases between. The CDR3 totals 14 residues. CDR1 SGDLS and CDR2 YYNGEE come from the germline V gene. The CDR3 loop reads CAGAERVDTGELFF. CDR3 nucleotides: TGTGCCGGAGCCGAGAGGGTGGACACCGGGGAGCTGTTTTTT.